This TCR beta chain was recorded in a study of post-analysis software for immune sequencing data. Study summary: Relapsing-remitting, secondary progressive and progressive-relapsing multiple sclerosis courses were included.

Overall study findings and caveats: The normalized Chao1 diversity of multiple sclerosis patients was significantly lower than that of controls. Strong co-clustering by F measure linked samples that shared a preparation batch. TRBV5-6, TRBV5-1 and TRBV20-1 were among a handful of TRBV segments more frequent in patients than controls.

This clonotype was found a few times. Its antigen is still unknown. TCR beta libraries were prepared from cDNA with unique molecular identifiers. Each CDR3 protein gets one entry after TCRdb re-called the PCR reads with MiXCR. In the table there are roughly 600,000 distinct CDR3 sequences, roughly 40% of which are singletons. The length of the CDR3 is 12 residues. V was shortened by 4 bases and J by 4 bases, with 8 bases between the two germline ends. Germline loops: CDR1 MDHEN, CDR2 SYDVKM. This TCR came from a girl aged 10 to 17 with multiple sclerosis. Sequencing was done on a sample of blood. V is TRBV28 and J is TRBJ2-7; possibly TRBD1 for D (5 bases). The chain's CDR3 is CASSWGPYEQYF. In DNA, the CDR3 is TGTGCCAGCAGTTGGGGCCCGTACGAGCAGTACTTC.